The 13 T cell receptor beta chains in this list originate from one sample, sequenced in a study of blood T cells in healthy people across ages. For the second PCR, which ran for roughly 7 to 11 cycles, a sample-barcoded 5' primer and a J-beta primer mix were used. Via MiXCR, TCRdb re-called the 5' RACE reads, giving one row per CDR3 protein. The sample holds roughly 800,000 distinct CDR3 sequences, around 25% seen once. The same data also went into a second study, on T cells of mothers and their children.

Sequenced: blood. The source of these receptors is a boy younger than 18 in good health.

This clonotype was counted a few times. The rearrangement joins TRBV12-3 or TRBV12-4 to TRBJ2-5; 9 nucleotides align to TRBD2. V gave up 7 bases and J gave up 9 bases; unmatched junction bases: 15. The CDR3 is made up of 15 amino acids. CDR3 nucleotide sequence: TGTGCCAGCACCAGTAGCGGGGGAGAAAAGAGAGCCCAGTACTTC. Residues: CASTSSGGEKRAQYF.

The chain combines TRBV20-1 with TRBJ1-1; D possibly corresponds to TRBD1 (6 bases). CDR1 is DFQATT and CDR2 is SNEGSKA in the germline V gene (reference sequence). The V and J ends lost 6 bases and 3 bases respectively, with 17 bases between them. The CDR3 length is 14 residues. The CDR3 region is CSARGGGEYTEAFF. The CDR3 nucleotides are TGCAGTGCCAGGGGTGGAGGGGAGTACACTGAAGCTTTCTTT.

This clonotype was recorded at least ten times. The J gene is TRBJ1-1, the V gene TRBV5-4; D gene ambiguous. Trimming cost V 0 bases and J 6 bases, with 9 bases left between them. Germline lookup yields CDR1 SGHNT and CDR2 YYREEE (reference sequence). CDR3 size: 13 residues. The CDR3 is CASSLAPSPEAFF. CDR3 bases: TGTGCCAGCAGCTTGGCCCCTTCGCCTGAAGCTTTCTTT.

The genes are TRBV10-3 and TRBJ2-1; TRBD2 aligns across 9 bases. The CDR3 runs 13 residues. CDR1 is ENHRY and CDR2 is SYGVKD in the germline V gene. With V trimmed by 4 bases and J by 8 bases, 3 bases remained unmatched. CDR3: CAISGGTSYEQFF. The CDR3, as DNA: TGTGCCATCAGTGGCGGGACTAGCTATGAGCAGTTCTTC.

This clonotype was seen ten or more times. In DNA form, the CDR3 reads TGTGCCAGTAGTCCGGGGGCCAAAAACATTCAGTACTTC. It translates to CASSPGAKNIQYF. The chain joins TRBV7-9 to TRBJ2-4; TRBD2 might be the D (5 bases). The CDR3 runs 13 residues. Germline values: CDR1 SEHNR, CDR2 FQNEAQ (reference sequence). The ends were cut back, 9 bases at V and 1 base at J, with 10 bases in the middle.

This clonotype has only a few counts. A junction boundary mismatches the germline segment, possibly from a read error. This chain links TRBV7-9 with TRBJ2-7; 8 bases are shared with TRBD1. This CDR3 is 15 amino acids long. Germline assignment: CDR1 SEHNR and CDR2 FQNEAQ (reference sequence). CDR3 sequence reads: CASSAEGQGFYEQHF. CDR3 in DNA: TGTGCCAGCAGCGCGGAAGGACAGGGCTTCTACGAGCAGCACTTC.

This clonotype was observed a handful of times. The gene calls are TRBV4-3 and TRBJ2-6; D perhaps matches TRBD2 (5 bases). Per the germline V gene, CDR1 is LGHNA and CDR2 is YSLEER. With 4 bases removed from V and 4 bases from J, the gap between germline ends came to 17 bases. The CDR3 has 17 residues. The CDR3 DNA follows: TGCGCCAGCAGCCCCGGGATGGGTCTTCTCGGGGCCAACGTCCTGACTTTC. Its protein is CASSPGMGLLGANVLTF.

This clonotype was detected a few times. This chain joins TRBV12-3 or TRBV12-4 and TRBJ1-1, with unresolved D. CDR3 length: 14 amino acids. V gave up 6 bases and J gave up 7 bases, with 18 bases separating them. CDR3 sequence: CASSPTQHLLEAFF. CDR3 coding DNA: TGTGCCAGCAGCCCTACTCAGCATCTCCTTGAAGCTTTCTTT.

The chain has TRBV7-2 and TRBJ2-3; 11 bases align to TRBD2. Germline values: CDR1 SGHTA, CDR2 FQGNSA. Losses at the gene ends were 5 bases for V and 6 bases for J; bases not matched to a gene: 7. The CDR3 is 15 residues long. CDR3 protein: CASSPHLAGGDTQYF. CDR3 sequence (DNA): TGTGCCAGCAGCCCACACCTAGCGGGAGGCGATACGCAGTATTTT.

This clonotype was counted between two and nine times. This chain connects TRBV20-1 to TRBJ2-2, with 8 bases aligning to TRBD2. Germline V lookup: CDR1 DFQATT, CDR2 SNEGSKA (reference sequence). With V trimmed by 0 bases and J by 0 bases, 0 bases remained unmatched. The CDR3 loop spans 15 amino acids. CDR3: CSAREAGANTGELFF. The CDR3, as DNA: TGCAGTGCTAGAGAAGCGGGGGCGAACACCGGGGAGCTGTTTTTT.

The chain joins TRBV29-1 to TRBJ2-3; perhaps D is TRBD1 or TRBD2 (6 bases each). This CDR3 contains 12 residues. Deletions cut 7 bases from V and 4 bases from J, with 12 bases between. Germline assignment: CDR1 SQVTM and CDR2 ANQGSEA. CDR3 coding DNA: TGCAGCGAGTTGGAGGGGGCAGATACGCAGTATTTT. Protein: CSELEGADTQYF.

This clonotype appeared a few times. The V call is TRBV20-1, the J call TRBJ2-5, with D possibly being TRBD1 (6 bases). CDR3 length: 12 amino acids. CDR1 is DFQATT, CDR2 SNEGSKA, per germline (reference sequence). V lost 8 bases to trimming and J lost 5 bases, with 15 bases between them. The CDR3 DNA follows: TGCAGTCAAAAGGGGGATAGGGAGACCCAGTACTTC. Protein sequence: CSQKGDRETQYF.

The chain combines TRBV11-2 with TRBJ1-2; D remains ambiguous. Germline V gene data show CDR1 as SGHAT and CDR2 as FQNNGV. Trimming left V 0 bases short and J 1 base short, with 12 bases between. CDR3 size: 16 residues. CDR3 loop: CASSLDFGLVNYGYTF. In nucleotides, the CDR3 is TGTGCCAGCAGCTTAGATTTTGGGCTCGTTAACTATGGCTACACCTTC.